The present T cell receptor beta chain was sequenced within a study of T cell responses to AZD1222 COVID-19 vaccine. Notes on the study in general: Sampling captured repertoires only after the peak T cell response.

The assay was immunoSEQ multiplex PCR, and TCRdb's table has in-frame clones only and misses some. The table shows 150,000 to 200,000 clones, with about nine tenths occurring only once. Some second doses came at about 4 weeks and others at about 12 weeks; these were pooled. Comment on this clone: Its antigen remains unknown.

CDR3 length: 14 residues. Germline V lookup: CDR1 SGHTA, CDR2 FQGNSA. V was clipped by 5 bases and J by 7 bases; unmatched bases: 9. The receptor's source is an adult who received the AZD1222 COVID-19 vaccine. The sample in question was peripheral blood, obtained 28 days after the second AZD1222 dose. The rearrangement uses TRBV7-2 and TRBJ1-1; 8 bases align to TRBD1. The CDR3 loop is CASSLGQGSIEAFF. The CDR3 DNA sequence: TGTGCCAGCAGCCTAGGACAGGGCTCGATTGAAGCTTTCTTT.